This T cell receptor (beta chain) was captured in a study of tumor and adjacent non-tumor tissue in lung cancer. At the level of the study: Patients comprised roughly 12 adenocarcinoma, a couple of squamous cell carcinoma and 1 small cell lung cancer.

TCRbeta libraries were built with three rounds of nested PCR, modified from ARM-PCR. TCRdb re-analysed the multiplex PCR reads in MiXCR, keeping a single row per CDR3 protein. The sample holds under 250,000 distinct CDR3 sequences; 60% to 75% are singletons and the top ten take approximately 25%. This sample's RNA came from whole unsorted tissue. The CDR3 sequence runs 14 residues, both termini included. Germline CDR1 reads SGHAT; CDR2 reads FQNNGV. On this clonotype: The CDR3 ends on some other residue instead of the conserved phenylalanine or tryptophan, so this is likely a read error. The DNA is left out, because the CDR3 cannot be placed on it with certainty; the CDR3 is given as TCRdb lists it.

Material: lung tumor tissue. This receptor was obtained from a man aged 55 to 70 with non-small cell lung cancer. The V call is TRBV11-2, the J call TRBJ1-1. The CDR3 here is CASSLVGRDTETFS.